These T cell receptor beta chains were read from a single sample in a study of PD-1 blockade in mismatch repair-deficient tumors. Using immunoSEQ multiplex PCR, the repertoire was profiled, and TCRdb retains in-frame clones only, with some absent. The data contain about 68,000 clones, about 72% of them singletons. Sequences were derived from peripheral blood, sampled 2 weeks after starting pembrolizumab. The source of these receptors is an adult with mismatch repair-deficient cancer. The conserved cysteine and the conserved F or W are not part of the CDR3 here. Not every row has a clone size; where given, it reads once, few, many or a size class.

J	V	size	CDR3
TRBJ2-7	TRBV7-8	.	ASSSRGQAYEQY
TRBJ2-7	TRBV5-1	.	ASSLDGTAPEQY
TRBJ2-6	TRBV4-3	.	ASSPGTFSGANVLT
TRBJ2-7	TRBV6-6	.	ASSRDGAYEQY
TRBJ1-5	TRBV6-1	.	ASSLRQGGQPQH
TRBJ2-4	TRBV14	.	ASSPSGGNIQY
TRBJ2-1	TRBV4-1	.	ASSQEGGTGYNEQF
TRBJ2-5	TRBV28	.	ASSVADREETQY
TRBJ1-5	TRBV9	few	ASSPTELWTQPQH
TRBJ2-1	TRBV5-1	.	ASTSSGTGSYNEQF
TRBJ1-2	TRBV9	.	ASSKTGDTYGYT
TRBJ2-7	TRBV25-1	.	ASSFPGQGAYEQY
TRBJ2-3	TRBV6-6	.	ASSSLDTQY
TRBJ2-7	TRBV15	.	ATSSGLAGVGEQY